The clone carrying this T cell receptor beta chain was detected once. Its target is not known. The sample belongs to a study of T cells in Graves' hyperthyroidism and ophthalmopathy. From less than 13 ml of fresh peripheral blood, PBMCs were isolated. The source material, RNA transcripts, was used to amplify TCR beta CDR3 regions. Researchers ran a first-round RT-PCR on the TCR CDR3 using the HTBI primer set. From the multiplex PCR reads, TCRdb called clonotypes with MiXCR, one entry per CDR3 protein. The data show about 840,000 distinct CDR3 sequences, more than 30% seen once. The germline V gene encodes CDR1 SEHNR and CDR2 FQNEAQ (reference sequence). The V and J ends lost 3 bases and 4 bases, in that order; junction bases with no gene match: 8. The CDR3 sequence is 17 residues long. Broader study findings: By a 13 V-J model, ophthalmopathy was set apart from stable hyperthyroidism.

The chain recombines TRBV7-9 with TRBJ2-6; 8 nucleotides line up with TRBD1. Source material: blood. The receptor comes from a man aged 18 to 35 with Graves' hyperthyroidism. The CDR3 is CASSLTRDRWGANVLTF. The CDR3 DNA reads TGTGCCAGCAGCTTGACCCGGGACAGGTGGGGGGCCAACGTCCTGACTTTC.